The sequence of this TCR beta chain was determined in a study of blood T cell repertoires in COVID-19. Background on the study: Collection of acute and convalescent COVID-19 samples took place in the United States, Italy and Spain. T cells, B-cell-depleted T cells, or PBMCs supplied cDNA or gDNA.

Original methodology: The assay estimated nucleated cells by amplifying reference gene primers. Assay: immunoSEQ multiplex PCR; the TCRdb copy retains only in-frame clones and omits some. The DNA gave D and trimming, while V, J and clone size come from that table. Counted here are about 250,000 clones, 88% occurring once; the ten biggest clones make up roughly 6.3%. Germline loops: CDR1 SGHTA, CDR2 FQGNSA. The CDR3 length is 14 residues. J was trimmed by 6 bases and V by 5 bases; bases with no gene match: 9. Seattle patient enrollment occurred during active infection, with longitudinal follow-up thereafter.

Material for sequencing was peripheral blood. This receptor was obtained from a woman aged 30 to 39 with COVID-19, enrolled during active disease. The chain uses TRBV7-2 and TRBJ2-7; TRBD1 matches at 8 bases. CDR3 sequence reads: CASSLGQGGSEQYF. In DNA form, the CDR3 reads TGTGCCAGCAGCCTAGGACAGGGTGGAAGCGAGCAGTACTTC.